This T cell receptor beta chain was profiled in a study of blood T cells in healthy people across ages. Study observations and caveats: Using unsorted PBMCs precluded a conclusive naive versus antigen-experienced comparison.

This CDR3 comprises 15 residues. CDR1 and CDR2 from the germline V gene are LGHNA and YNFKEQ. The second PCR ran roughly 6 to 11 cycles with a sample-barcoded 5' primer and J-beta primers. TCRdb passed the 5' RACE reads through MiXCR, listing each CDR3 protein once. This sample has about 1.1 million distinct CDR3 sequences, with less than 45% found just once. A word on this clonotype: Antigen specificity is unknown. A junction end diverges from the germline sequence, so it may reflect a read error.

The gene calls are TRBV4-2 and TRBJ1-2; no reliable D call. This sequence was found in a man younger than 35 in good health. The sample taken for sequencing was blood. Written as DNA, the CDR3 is TGTGACAGCAGCCAAGATGTGGATGTGAGGAATGGCTACACCTTC. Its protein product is CDSSQDVDVRNGYTF.